This T cell receptor (beta chain) is from a study of blood T cell repertoires in COVID-19. Method: immunoSEQ multiplex PCR; TCRdb's copy keeps in-frame clones and lacks some. The sample holds approximately 300,000 clones, around 90% seen once. Living in roughly 25 US areas, the participants were between 18 and 89 years of age. Among Cohort 3 donors, those recovered had two negative PCRs, clearance, or symptom resolution. Germline values: CDR1 MGHRA, CDR2 YSYEKL. The CDR3 loop spans 16 amino acids. Trimming pared 1 base from V and 2 bases from J, leaving 15 bases between. The receptor was derived from a man in his 60s who had recovered from COVID-19. Sequencing was performed on PBMCs or T cells enriched from blood (not recorded which). V is TRBV4-1 and J is TRBJ2-7; weak D call: TRBD2 (6 bases). The CDR3, as DNA: TGCGCCAGCAGCCAAGGGGTCGGGGGACTGACCTACGAGCAGTACTTC. This codes for CASSQGVGGLTYEQYF.